This T cell receptor beta chain appears in the sequencing data of a study of vaccination and CD4 T cells after COVID-19. Study as a whole: Cellular stimulation was performed using overlapping spike peptides derived from SARS-CoV-2, HCoV-NL63, HCoV-OC43 and HCoV-229E.

Sequencing of cultured CD4+ T cell DNA used the Oncomine TCR Beta short-read assay. After culture, CD4+ T cells served as the source for genomic DNA extraction. Each CDR3 protein gets one entry after TCRdb re-called the PCR reads with MiXCR. The sample consists of around 15,000 distinct CDR3 sequences, 52% of them appearing once. Described treatment: roughly nine-day PBMC culture with coronavirus spike peptide pools or control peptides (ViraFEST assay). First, ViraFEST expanded antigen-specific T cells with peptide pools, and next it sequenced the TCRs. A remark on this clonotype: Its cognate antigen is unknown.

Trimming removed 6 bases from V and 5 bases from J; junction bases left unmatched: 6. The CDR3 extends over 14 amino acids. Germline loops: CDR1 MDHEN, CDR2 SYDVKM. This clonotype was sampled from a human donor who had recovered from COVID-19. The source material was CD4+ T cells from blood, cultured in vitro, sampled before SARS-CoV-2 vaccination. The genes are TRBV28 and TRBJ1-1, with 10 bases lining up with TRBD1. CDR3 protein: CASRAGTGETEAFF. For the CDR3, the DNA is TGTGCCAGCAGGGCGGGGACAGGGGAGACTGAAGCTTTCTTT.